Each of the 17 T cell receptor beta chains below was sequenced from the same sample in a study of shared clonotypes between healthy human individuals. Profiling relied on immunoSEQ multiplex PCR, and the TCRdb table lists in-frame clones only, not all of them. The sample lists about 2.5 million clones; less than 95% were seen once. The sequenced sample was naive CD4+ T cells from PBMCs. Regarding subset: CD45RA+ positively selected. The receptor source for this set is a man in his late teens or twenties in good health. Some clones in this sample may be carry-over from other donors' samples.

CDR3 sequence (DNA): TGTGCCAGCCGCCGGACTAGTTTCTCCTACAATGAGCAGTTCTTC. Residues: CASRRTSFSYNEQFF. The rearrangement joins TRBV5-6 to TRBJ2-1; 7 positions match TRBD2. This CDR3 region has 15 residues. J gave up 0 bases and V 7 bases, and 7 bases lay outside the gene matches. Per germline, CDR1 SGHDT and CDR2 YYEEEE.

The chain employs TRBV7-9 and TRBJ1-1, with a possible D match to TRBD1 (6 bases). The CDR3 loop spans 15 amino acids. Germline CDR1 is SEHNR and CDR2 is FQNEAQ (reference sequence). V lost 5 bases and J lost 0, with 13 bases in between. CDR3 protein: CASSPQTGMNTEAFF. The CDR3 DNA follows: TGTGCCAGCAGCCCACAGACAGGCATGAACACTGAAGCTTTCTTT. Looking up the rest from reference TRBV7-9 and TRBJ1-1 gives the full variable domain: DTGVSQNPRHKITKRGQNVTFRCDPISEHNRLYWYRQTLGQGPEFLTYFQNEAQLEKSRLLSDRFSAERPKGSFSTLEIQRTEQGDSAMYLCASSPQTGMNTEAFFGQGTRLTVV.

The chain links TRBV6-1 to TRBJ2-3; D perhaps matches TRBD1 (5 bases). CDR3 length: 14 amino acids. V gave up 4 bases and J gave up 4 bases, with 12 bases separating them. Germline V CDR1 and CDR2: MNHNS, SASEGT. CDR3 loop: CASSGQSGSDTQYF. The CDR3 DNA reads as TGTGCCAGCAGTGGCCAATCAGGGTCAGATACGCAGTATTTT.

The CDR3 region is CASSPRTGGLAKNIQYF. In nucleotides, the CDR3 is TGTGCCAGCAGTCCACGGACAGGGGGTTTAGCCAAAAACATTCAGTACTTC. V and J are TRBV2 and TRBJ2-4, with 10 nucleotides matching TRBD1. The germline gives CDR1 SNHLY, CDR2 FYNNEI. The CDR3 is 17 residues long. The V segment lost 5 bases and the J segment 0 bases; nucleotides outside the gene matches: 7.

CDR3 in DNA: TGTGCCAGCAGCTCCCCGGACAAGCCCAAGTACTTC. Protein sequence: CASSSPDKPKYF. The chain combines TRBV7-2 with TRBJ2-4; D possibly corresponds to TRBD1 (5 bases). This CDR3 has 12 residues. Trimming removed 4 bases from V and 14 bases from J, with 15 bases in between. Germline loops: CDR1 SGHTA, CDR2 FQGNSA.

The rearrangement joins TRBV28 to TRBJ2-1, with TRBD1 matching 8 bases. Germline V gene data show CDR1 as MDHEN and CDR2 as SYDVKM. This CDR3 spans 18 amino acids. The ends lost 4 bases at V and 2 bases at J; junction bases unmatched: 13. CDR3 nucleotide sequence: TGTGCCAGCAGTTCCGAGGTGGACAGGGCCACCGCCTACAATGAGCAGTTCTTC. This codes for CASSSEVDRATAYNEQFF.

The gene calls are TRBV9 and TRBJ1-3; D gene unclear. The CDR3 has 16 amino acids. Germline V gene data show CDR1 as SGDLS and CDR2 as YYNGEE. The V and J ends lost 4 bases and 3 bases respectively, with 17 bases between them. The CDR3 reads CASSSTGQTNGNTIYF. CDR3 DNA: TGTGCCAGCAGCTCGACCGGGCAGACGAATGGAAACACCATATATTTT.

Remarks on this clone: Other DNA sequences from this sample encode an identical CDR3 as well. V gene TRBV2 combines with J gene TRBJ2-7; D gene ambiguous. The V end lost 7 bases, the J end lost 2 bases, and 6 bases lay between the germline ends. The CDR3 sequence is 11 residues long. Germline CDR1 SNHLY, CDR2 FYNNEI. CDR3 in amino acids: CASTSAYEQYF. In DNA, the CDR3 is TGTGCCAGCACCAGTGCCTACGAGCAGTACTTC.

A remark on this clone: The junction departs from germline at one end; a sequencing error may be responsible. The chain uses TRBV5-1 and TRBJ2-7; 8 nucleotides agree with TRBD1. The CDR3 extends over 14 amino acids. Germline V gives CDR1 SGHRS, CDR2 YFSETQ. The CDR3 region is CASSLGQGARSLRF. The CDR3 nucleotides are TGCGCCAGCAGCCTGGGCCAGGGGGCGCGGTCGCTGAGATTC.

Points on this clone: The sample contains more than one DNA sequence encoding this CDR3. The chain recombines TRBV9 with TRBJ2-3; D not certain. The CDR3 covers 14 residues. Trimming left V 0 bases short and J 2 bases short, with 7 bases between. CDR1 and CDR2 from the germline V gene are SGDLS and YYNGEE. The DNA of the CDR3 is TGTGCCAGCAGCGTAGCCCCAATCACAGATACGCAGTATTTT. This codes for CASSVAPITDTQYF.

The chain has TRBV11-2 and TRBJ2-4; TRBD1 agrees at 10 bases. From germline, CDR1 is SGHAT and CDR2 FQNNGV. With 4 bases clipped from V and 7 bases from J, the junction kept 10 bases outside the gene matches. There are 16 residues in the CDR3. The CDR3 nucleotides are TGTGCCAGCAGCTCGCGCAGACAGGGGGCGAGCAACATTCAGTACTTC. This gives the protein CASSSRRQGASNIQYF. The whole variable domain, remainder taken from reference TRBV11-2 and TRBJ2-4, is EAGVAQSPRYKIIEKRQSVAFWCNPISGHATLYWYQQILGQGPKLLIQFQNNGVVDDSQLPKDRFSAERLKGVDSTLKIQPAKLEDSAVYLCASSSRRQGASNIQYFGAGTRLSVL.

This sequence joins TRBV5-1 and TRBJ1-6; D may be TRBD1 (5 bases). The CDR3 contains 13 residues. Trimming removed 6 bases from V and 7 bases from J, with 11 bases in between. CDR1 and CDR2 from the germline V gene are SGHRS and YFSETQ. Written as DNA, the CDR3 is TGCGCCAGCAAGACGACAGAAAATTCACCCCTCCACTTT. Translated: CASKTTENSPLHF. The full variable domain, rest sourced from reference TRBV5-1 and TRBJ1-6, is KAGVTQTPRYLIKTRGQQVTLSCSPISGHRSVSWYQQTPGQGLQFLFEYFSETQRNKGNFPGRFSGRQFSNSRSEMNVSTLELGDSALYLCASKTTENSPLHFGNGTRLTVT.

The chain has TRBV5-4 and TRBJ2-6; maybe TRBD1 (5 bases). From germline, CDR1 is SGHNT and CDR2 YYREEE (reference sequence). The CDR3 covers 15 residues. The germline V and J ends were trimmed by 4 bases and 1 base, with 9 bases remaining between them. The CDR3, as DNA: TGTGCCAGCAGCCCCGCAGGGTCTGGGGCCAACGTCCTGACTTTC. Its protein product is CASSPAGSGANVLTF.

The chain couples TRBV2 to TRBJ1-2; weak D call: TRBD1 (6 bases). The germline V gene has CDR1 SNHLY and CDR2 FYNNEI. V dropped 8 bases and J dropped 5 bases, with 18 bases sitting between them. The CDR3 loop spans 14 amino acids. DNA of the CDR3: TGTGCCAGCCAGGTCTTGGCAGGGGATTATGGCTACACCTTC. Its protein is CASQVLAGDYGYTF.

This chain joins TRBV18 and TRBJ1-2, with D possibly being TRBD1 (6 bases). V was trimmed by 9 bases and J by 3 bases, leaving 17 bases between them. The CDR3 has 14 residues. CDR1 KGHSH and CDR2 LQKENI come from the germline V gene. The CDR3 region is CASTLTGQDYGYTF. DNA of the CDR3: TGTGCCAGTACACTAACAGGGCAGGACTATGGCTACACCTTC.

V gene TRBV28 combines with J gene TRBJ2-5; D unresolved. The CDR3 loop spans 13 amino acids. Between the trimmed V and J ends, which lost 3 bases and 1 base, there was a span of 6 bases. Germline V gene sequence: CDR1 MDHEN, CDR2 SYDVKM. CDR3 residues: CASSFRSQETQYF. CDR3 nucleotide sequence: TGTGCCAGCAGTTTCCGCAGCCAAGAGACCCAGTACTTC.

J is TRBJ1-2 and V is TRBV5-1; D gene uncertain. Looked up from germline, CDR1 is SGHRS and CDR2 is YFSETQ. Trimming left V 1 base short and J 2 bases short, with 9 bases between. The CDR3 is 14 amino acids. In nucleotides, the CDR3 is TGCGCCAGCAGCTTGTCCGCCCGGAACTATGGCTACACCTTC. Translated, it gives CASSLSARNYGYTF.